This T cell receptor (beta chain) was profiled in a study of radiotherapy plus CTLA-4 blockade in lung cancer. At the level of the study: Objective responses occurred in around 20% of patients; around 30% had disease control. General observations from the study: TCR clones from tumors expanded in blood after radiotherapy plus ipilimumab. Strongest reported response predictors: early blood clone changes and post-radiation interferon-beta.

Sequencing was performed with immunoSEQ multiplex PCR; in TCRdb, only in-frame clones are kept and a portion is missing. The table records around 77,000 clones, over 65% of them present only once. People whose metastatic non-small-cell lung cancer was chemo-refractory got focal radiation along with CTLA-4 blockade by ipilimumab. Turning to this clone: Its target is unknown.

The CDR3 is 13 residues long. The V end was cut by 2 bases, the J end by 7 bases, with 12 bases between. The V gene's germline CDR1 is GTSNPN and CDR2 SVGIG (reference sequence). This receptor was obtained from a human donor with non-small cell lung cancer whose response to radiotherapy plus ipilimumab could not be evaluated. This material consisted of peripheral blood, taken from a patient treated with radiotherapy plus ipilimumab. The chain carries TRBV30 and TRBJ1-5; D ambiguous. The CDR3, as DNA: TGTGCCTGGAGTAAGGGAGGAATGCAGCCCCAGCATTTT. This translates into CAWSKGGMQPQHF.